This T cell receptor beta chain was retrieved from a study of CXCR3-negative and CXCR3-positive naive CD8 T cells. General study points: With respect to TRBV-TRBJ usage, naive CXCR3-negative and CXCR3-positive cells were similar; memory differed. Diversity proved comparably high across both naive subsets and much lower in memory CD8+ cells. Comparison of naive cells showed more hydrophobic TRB CDR3s in CXCR3-positive than in CXCR3-negative naive cells.

A note on this clonotype: Its specificity is not known.

Within the CD8+ T cell compartment, naive cells were CD45RO-CCR7+CD27+CD95-. This CDR3 has 12 residues. Per the germline V gene, CDR1 is SGHVS and CDR2 is FNYEAQ. 5' RACE with UMI labels generated the TRB cDNA libraries. Reanalyzing the 5' RACE reads, TCRdb keeps one entry per CDR3 protein, without DNA. This sample's table reports about 50,000 distinct CDR3 sequences. This sequence was found in a human donor in good health. Some clones in this sample may be carry-over from other donors' samples. The chain employs TRBV7-6 and TRBJ2-3. The sample was naive CXCR3+ CD8+ T cells from blood. Subset meaning: CD45RO-CCR7+CD27+CD95- naive CD8+ T cells expressing CXCR3 (TNR3+). CDR3 amino acids: CASSPAGDTQYF.